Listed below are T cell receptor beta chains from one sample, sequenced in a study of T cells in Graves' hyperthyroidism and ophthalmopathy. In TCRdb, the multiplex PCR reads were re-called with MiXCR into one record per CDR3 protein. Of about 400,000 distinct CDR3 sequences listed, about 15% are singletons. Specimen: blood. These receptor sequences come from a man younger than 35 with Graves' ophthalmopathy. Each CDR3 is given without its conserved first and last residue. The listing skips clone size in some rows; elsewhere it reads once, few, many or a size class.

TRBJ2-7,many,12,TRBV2,ASSHSYTSYEQY
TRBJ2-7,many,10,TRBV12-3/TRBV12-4,ASSLGQLEQY
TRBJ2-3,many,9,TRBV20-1,SAPERYTQY
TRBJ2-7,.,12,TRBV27,ASSYNGGAAEQY
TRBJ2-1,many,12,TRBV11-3,ASSNSRDTNEQF
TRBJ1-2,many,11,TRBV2,ASSERTAYGYT
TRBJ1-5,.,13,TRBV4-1,ASSQVIHSNQPQH
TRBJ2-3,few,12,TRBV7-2,ASSLTVATDTQY
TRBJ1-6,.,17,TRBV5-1,ASSLIRVPLSSYNSPLH
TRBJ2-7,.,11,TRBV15,ATSREERDEQY
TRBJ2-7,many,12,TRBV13,ASTSGLAGYEQY
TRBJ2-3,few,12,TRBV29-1,SVGGTSGLDTQY
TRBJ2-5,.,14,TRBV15,ATSSPLAGERETQY
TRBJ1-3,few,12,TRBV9,ASSPGQSGNTIY
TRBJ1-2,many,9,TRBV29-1,SVDHNYGYT
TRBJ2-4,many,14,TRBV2,ASSEGVLAAKNIQY
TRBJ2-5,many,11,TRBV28,ASSRPTSRLGY
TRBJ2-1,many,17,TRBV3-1,ASSPGLAGLIGSYNEQF
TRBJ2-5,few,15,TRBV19,ASSILGTGSYQETQY
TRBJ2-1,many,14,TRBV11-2,ASSLGRGAVYNEQF
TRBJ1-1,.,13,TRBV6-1,ASSRSGRLNTEAF
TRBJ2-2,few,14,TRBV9,ASSVTLAGTLGELF
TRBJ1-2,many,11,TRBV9,ASSMGQGYGYT
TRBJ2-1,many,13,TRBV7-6,ASSQGQVPSNEQF
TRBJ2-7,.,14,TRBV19,ASSLIWGTDTYEQY
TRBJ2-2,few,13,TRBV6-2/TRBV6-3,ASSYTGANTGELF
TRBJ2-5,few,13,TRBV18,ASSPQPGTEETQY